These 12 T cell receptor beta chains were all obtained from the same sample, sequenced in a study of identical twins. One entry per CDR3 protein results from TCRdb running MiXCR on the 5' RACE reads. Here the sample spans approximately 240,000 distinct CDR3 sequences, about an eighth being singletons. Sequenced: memory (CD45RO+) T cells sorted from blood. These receptors were taken from a woman under 30 in good health.

The V call is TRBV5-6, the J call TRBJ2-7; D possibly corresponds to TRBD1 (6 bases). The V end was cut by 7 bases, the J end by 2 bases, with 13 bases between. The CDR3 has 13 amino acids. CDR1 and CDR2 from the germline V gene are SGHDT and YYEEEE. The CDR3 spells CASGPQGAYEQYF. The DNA for the CDR3 is TGTGCCAGCGGCCCACAGGGTGCCTACGAGCAGTACTTC.

The chain has TRBV12-3 or TRBV12-4 and TRBJ2-3, with a tentative D call TRBD2 (7 bases). The CDR3 is 15 amino acids. V shed 3 bases and J shed 3 bases, with 13 bases lying between them. CDR3 amino acids: CASSLYGGATDTQYF. The CDR3, as DNA: TGTGCCAGCAGTTTGTATGGGGGGGCTACAGATACGCAGTATTTT.

J is TRBJ2-1 and V is TRBV20-1; tentatively, D is TRBD1 or TRBD2 (5 bases each). Germline V gene lookup returns CDR1 DFQATT and CDR2 SNEGSKA (reference sequence). The CDR3 is 14 residues long. V lost 2 bases to trimming and J lost 4 bases, with 12 bases between them. The CDR3 DNA reads as TGCAGTGCTAGACACCTAGCAGGGTACAATGAGCAGTTCTTC. This encodes CSARHLAGYNEQFF.

This clonotype was picked up many times. The gene calls are TRBV12-3 or TRBV12-4 and TRBJ1-2; D gene unclear. This CDR3 is 12 amino acids long. V was cut by 3 bases and J by 4 bases, with 6 bases left in between. This chain's CDR3 is CASSFAGYGYTF. The CDR3 DNA reads as TGTGCCAGCAGTTTTGCCGGCTATGGCTACACCTTC.

This clonotype was counted many times. The chain combines TRBV5-6 with TRBJ1-3; D gene unclear. Germline CDR1 and CDR2: SGHDT and YYEEEE. Trimming removed 0 bases at V and 4 bases at J, with 11 bases between. This CDR3 region has 15 residues. The CDR3 is CASSLVHGGGNTIYF. The CDR3 bases are TGTGCCAGCAGCTTGGTTCATGGCGGCGGAAACACCATATATTTT.

The rearrangement joins TRBV20-1 to TRBJ2-5, with D perhaps TRBD2 (5 bases). The germline gives CDR1 DFQATT, CDR2 SNEGSKA (reference sequence). The germline V and J ends were trimmed by 3 bases and 3 bases, with 8 bases remaining between them. The CDR3 totals 12 residues. The CDR3 here is CSARDGEETQYF. The CDR3 DNA sequence: TGCAGTGCTAGGGACGGGGAAGAGACCCAGTACTTC.

The rearrangement links TRBV29-1 to TRBJ2-2, with TRBD2 identical over 12 bases. The germline CDR1 and CDR2 sequences are SQVTM and ANQGSEA. CDR3 length: 14 amino acids. V shed 5 bases and J 5 bases; nucleotides not matched to a gene: 3. CDR3 nucleotide sequence: TGCAGCGTTCTAGCGGGAGGGCCAACCGGGGAGCTGTTTTTT. Its translation: CSVLAGGPTGELFF.

V gene TRBV20-1 combines with J gene TRBJ1-5; TRBD1 might be the D (5 bases). The V gene's germline CDR1 is DFQATT and CDR2 SNEGSKA (reference sequence). Trimming removed 4 bases from V and 4 bases from J, with 14 bases in between. The CDR3 consists of 14 residues. CDR3: CSAKSTAGNQPQHF. The CDR3 nucleotides read TGCAGTGCTAAGTCGACAGCCGGTAATCAGCCCCAGCATTTT.

This clonotype has ten or more counts. The chain couples TRBV7-2 to TRBJ2-5; maybe TRBD1 (5 bases). The germline V gene has CDR1 SGHTA and CDR2 FQGNSA. This CDR3 has 14 residues. Trimming shortened V by 4 bases and J by 5 bases, and 14 bases separated the two germline ends. The CDR3 DNA is TGTGCCAGCAGCTCTACGGGCTACAGGGAGACCCAGTACTTC. Its translation: CASSSTGYRETQYF.

This clonotype was recorded at least ten times. This sequence joins TRBV2 and TRBJ1-5; D may be TRBD1 (6 bases). There are 15 residues in the CDR3. V was pared by 7 bases and J by 1 base, with 14 bases between. Germline V gives CDR1 SNHLY, CDR2 FYNNEI. CDR3 in amino acids: CASTPQRGSNQPQHF. The DNA of the CDR3 is TGTGCCAGCACACCCCAGAGGGGGAGCAATCAGCCCCAGCATTTT. Full variable domain (remainder filled in from reference TRBV2 and TRBJ1-5): EPEVTQTPSHQVTQMGQEVILRCVPISNHLYFYWYRQILGQKVEFLVSFYNNEISEKSEIFDDQFSVERPDGSNFTLKIRSTKLEDSAMYFCASTPQRGSNQPQHFGDGTRLSIL.

This clonotype was seen a few times. V gene TRBV4-2 combines with J gene TRBJ2-5; no clear D gene. The CDR3 runs 15 residues. Trimming took off 4 bases at V and 2 bases at J, with 14 bases between the two ends. Germline loops: CDR1 LGHNA, CDR2 YNFKEQ. CDR3 residues: CASSRGVAVQETQYF. CDR3 bases: TGTGCCAGCAGCCGAGGAGTGGCGGTGCAAGAGACCCAGTACTTC.

This clonotype has at least ten counts. The genes are TRBV6-4 and TRBJ2-3; 8 nucleotides line up with TRBD2. This CDR3 comprises 15 residues. Trimming at V came to 7 bases and at J to 1 base, leaving 7 bases not matched to a gene. Germline V lookup: CDR1 MRHNA, CDR2 SNTAGT. The CDR3 DNA follows: TGTGCCAGCACCGGATCCGGGGGGGGCACAGATACGCAGTATTTT. Its translation: CASTGSGGGTDTQYF.